This TCR beta chain was identified during a study of beta chain features in type 1 diabetes (dated 2018 in TCRdb). Concerning the study at large: Mean age, gender distribution, total cell number and subset yield were not different between patients and healthy donors. Across all samples, fewer than 130 million sorted cells were examined, and cell number per subset correlated strongly with RNA yield. The study compared the TCRB repertoires of sorted circulating CD4+ T cell subsets in recently diagnosed type 1 diabetes patients with those in matched healthy donors. Whereas all 30 or so donors provided naive and central memory subsets, regulatory and stem cell-like memory subsets were isolated from just 8 patients and about 8 healthy donors.

The CDR3 starts with the cysteine, ends with the phenylalanine, and has 14 residues. This entry keeps only the CDR3 DNA: 42 bases, framed from base 1. V ends up 5 bases short and J 6 bases short, with an unmatched junction base count of 4. Via the germline V gene (reference sequence), CDR1 is GTSNPN and CDR2 SVGIG. This clone occurred a few times. No antigen is known for it. No base quality values were provided; no much bigger clone lies one nucleotide off. General study outcomes and caveats: Shorter templates might have been favored by PCR, but patient and control samples were amplified and corrected together, so both groups would have been affected equally by any skew. Naive, central memory and regulatory TCRB repertoires appeared more similar among patients than among healthy donors. Patients with type 1 diabetes made fewer insertions and deleted more nucleotides at VDJ recombination sites, implying thymic rearrangement abnormalities. In all four CD4+ subsets, TCRB CDR3 length was moderately but significantly shorter in type 1 diabetes patients. Because the HLA sub-analyses included only small numbers of individuals, any influence of HLA type on TCRB rearrangement was left unresolved. Because cDNA was sequenced instead of genomic DNA, highly expressing activated cells could be over-represented, though the groups showed no difference in activation or CD3 levels.

Each donor gave one peripheral blood draw, approximately 100 mL on average, collected into heparinised tubes. A BD FACSAria II and a panel including CD45RO, CCR7, CD25, CD127, CD95 and CD27 were used to sort naive, central memory, regulatory and stem cell-like memory CD4+ T cells. Every sorted population had a purity above 95%. PBMCs were separated immediately by Lymphoprep density gradient centrifugation and were stained directly, without being cultured. To minimize batch effects, samples were stained and sorted in pairs, one healthy donor with one patient per experiment. The High Capacity cDNA Reverse Transcription Kit was used to reverse transcribe all of the isolated RNA, meaning that expressed TCRB transcripts were what got sequenced. Deep immunoSEQ sequencing was applied to naive, central memory and regulatory T cell samples, giving an average of around 4 million total reads per sample. After sorted cells were lysed in RLT buffer, RNA was extracted with DNase-treated RNeasy Micro or Mini kits, with the choice depending on cell number. Each cell subset was processed separately to prevent cross-contamination, with patient and healthy donor samples processed together. The immunoSEQ multiplex PCR was used to amplify TCRB sequences from cDNA, yielding 87-bp fragments that span the CDR3 region. The amplicons were sequenced using the Illumina HiSeq platform. Regarding the original processing steps: Synthetic template baselines were used to correct PCR bias computationally, reads within Hamming distance 2 were collapsed together, and singletons that could not be merged were discarded. Reads were aligned against IMGT so that V, D and J genes, CDR3 length and insertions or deletions at six rearrangement sites could be assigned. Within each subset, clonotype counts were normalized to sorted cell number, after which true diversity and Gini coefficients were computed with the tcR R package. The overlap coefficient, calculated on TCRB nucleotide sequences, was used to measure repertoire sharing. Out-of-frame TCRB sequences from naive cells were analyzed as a proxy for the pre-selection repertoire. The table was pulled from immuneACCESS by TCRdb, which kept in-frame rearrangements only. Such tables lose some clones; where checked, under half of the loss comes from unresolved V genes, and the rest has no known cause. The D gene and trimming were derived from the DNA, and the V and J assignments and clone size from that table. This sample holds hundreds of thousands of clones; 11% to 15% were observed only once. Just under 0.04% of the sample rests with the top ten.

Here the chain combines TRBV30 and TRBJ2-2; TRBD2 agrees with 12 junctional bases. Sequencing was performed on naive CD4+ T cells from blood. Reading the label with the study, this specimen's cell subset or site is: true naive CD4+ T cells. This TCR came from a man younger than 35 with type 1 diabetes. The CDR3 corresponds to CAWGLAGSAGELFF. The nucleotides read TGTGCCTGGGGACTAGCGGGATCCGCCGGGGAGCTGTTTTTT. The full variable domain, with segments outside the CDR3 supplied by the reference TRBV30 and TRBJ2-2 proteins, appears as SQTIHQWPATLVQPVGSPLSLECTVEGTSNPNLYWYRQAAGRGLQLLFYSVGIGQISSEVPQNLSASRPQDRQFILSSKKLLLSDSGFYLCAWGLAGSAGELFFGEGSRLTVL.